The next 12 T cell receptor beta chains were all read from a single sample in a study of cytomegalovirus exposure and HLA in healthy donors (dated by TCRdb to the late 2010s). The method behind the library was the immunoSEQ multiplex PCR assay. For the multiplex PCR, a mixture combining 60 forward primers for TCR Vbeta segments and 13 reverse primers for TCR Jbeta segments was used. TCRdb holds this immuneACCESS table with in-frame rearrangements only. Some clones are missing; in checked studies, unresolved V genes explain under half, and the rest has no known cause. Here the sample has about 120,000 clones; roughly 80% occur a single time. The leading ten clones occupy roughly 3.1% of the sample. Sequencing was carried out using PBMCs. The source of these receptors is a man aged 30 to 45 in good health and CMV-seronegative.

This clone was counted a few times. This chain joins TRBV6-5 and TRBJ1-2; the D is unclear. V was shortened by 10 bases and J by 3 bases, with 21 bases between the two germline ends. CDR3 size: 15 residues. Germline V gene lookup returns CDR1 MNHEY and CDR2 SVGAGI. As DNA, the CDR3 is TGTGCCACCCGGAGGACCCTGACTTACGACTATGGCTACACCTTC. It is translated as CATRRTLTYDYGYTF.

The chain is built from TRBV7-6 and TRBJ2-5; D not certain. The germline gives CDR1 SGHVS, CDR2 FNYEAQ. Trimming stripped 6 bases from V and 4 bases from J, with 18 bases between. This CDR3 spans 15 amino acids. The CDR3 DNA follows: TGTGCCAGCAGAGACGGCGTTGAGGCATCAGAGACCCAGTACTTC. It yields the protein CASRDGVEASETQYF.

The chain carries TRBV28 and TRBJ1-5; the D is unclear. CDR1 and CDR2 from the germline V gene are MDHEN and SYDVKM. V lost 5 bases to trimming and J lost 9 bases, with 8 bases between them. CDR3 size: 11 residues. CDR3 protein: CASSPGRPQHF. The CDR3 DNA follows: TGTGCCAGCAGTCCAGGCCGGCCCCAGCATTTT.

V usage is TRBV5-1 and J usage is TRBJ2-7; D gene unclear. The V end was cut by 0 bases, the J end by 3 bases, with 4 bases between. The germline V gene has CDR1 SGHRS and CDR2 YFSETQ. The CDR3 is made up of 12 amino acids. CDR3 in amino acids: CASSLGYYEQYF. The CDR3 nucleotides read TGCGCCAGCAGCTTGGGTTACTACGAGCAGTACTTC. Supplemented by reference TRBV5-1 and TRBJ2-7, the full variable domain reads KAGVTQTPRYLIKTRGQQVTLSCSPISGHRSVSWYQQTPGQGLQFLFEYFSETQRNKGNFPGRFSGRQFSNSRSEMNVSTLELGDSALYLCASSLGYYEQYFGPGTRLTVT.

V gene TRBV28 combines with J gene TRBJ2-3; D remains ambiguous. Germline CDR1 MDHEN, CDR2 SYDVKM. Trimming cost V 7 bases and J 2 bases, with 4 bases left between them. There are 11 residues in the CDR3. The CDR3 sequence: CASTLTDTQYF. For the CDR3, the DNA is TGTGCCAGCACCCTCACAGATACGCAGTATTTT.

V usage is TRBV18 and J usage is TRBJ1-1, with unresolved D. The CDR3 runs 15 residues. V was pared by 3 bases and J by 3 bases, with 14 bases between. Germline-derived CDR1 and CDR2 are KGHSH and LQKENI. This CDR3 reads CASSPLGSMDTEAFF. Written as DNA, the CDR3 is TGTGCCAGCTCACCCCTCGGGTCCATGGACACTGAAGCTTTCTTT.

This chain uses TRBV5-4 with TRBJ2-3; 8 positions match TRBD1. Germline lookup yields CDR1 SGHNT and CDR2 YYREEE (reference sequence). This CDR3 region has 15 residues. Trimming removed 2 bases from V and 1 base from J; junction bases left unmatched: 3. CDR3 sequence (DNA): TGTGCCAGCAGCTTAGAGACAGGGGGCACAGATACGCAGTATTTT. Translated, it gives CASSLETGGTDTQYF.

As concerns this clone: The sample holds other DNA sequences that translate to the same CDR3. The chain joins TRBV10-3 to TRBJ1-1; 11 bases are a match to TRBD1. Germline V gene lookup returns CDR1 ENHRY and CDR2 SYGVKD. CDR3 length: 14 amino acids. V shed 9 bases and J 5 bases; nucleotides not matched to a gene: 8. The CDR3 loop reads CAITSGQGGTEAFF. In nucleotides, the CDR3 is TGTGCCATTACCTCGGGACAGGGGGGGACTGAAGCTTTCTTT.

The chain couples TRBV15 to TRBJ1-2; 7 nucleotides align to TRBD1. The CDR3 is 14 residues long. Per germline, CDR1 LNHNV and CDR2 YYDKDF (reference sequence). V lost 1 base, J lost 3 bases, and 2 bases stayed unmatched. In DNA, the CDR3 is TGTGCCACCAGCAGAGCACAGGGGCACTATGGCTACACCTTC. It translates to CATSRAQGHYGYTF.

V usage is TRBV27 and J usage is TRBJ1-2; maybe TRBD1 (6 bases). Deletions cut 3 bases from V and 8 bases from J, with 16 bases between. CDR1 MNHEY and CDR2 SMNVEV come from the germline V gene (reference sequence). The CDR3 covers 14 residues. CDR3 DNA: TGTGCCAGCAGTTTTAATCCGACAGGAAAGGGCTACACCTTC. Translating it yields CASSFNPTGKGYTF.

The V call is TRBV9, the J call TRBJ1-2; TRBD1 is a possible D gene (6 bases). V lost 4 bases and J 7 bases, leaving 20 bases between the germline ends. The CDR3 is 15 residues long. Germline loops: CDR1 SGDLS, CDR2 YYNGEE. The CDR3 coding sequence is TGTGCCAGCAGCCCCGACGGGGGGCGCTTATCTGGCTACACCTTC. Translation gives CASSPDGGRLSGYTF.

The rearrangement uses TRBV23-1 and TRBJ2-5; TRBD1 aligns across 10 bases. TRBV23-1 is an ORF, and what it does is uncertain. Losses at the gene ends were 8 bases for V and 3 bases for J; bases not matched to a gene: 12. This CDR3 is 16 amino acids long. CDR3 loop: CASPIWDRGIEETQYF. CDR3 DNA: TGCGCCAGCCCGATTTGGGACAGGGGTATAGAAGAGACCCAGTACTTC.